This TCR beta chain was sequenced in a study of T cell responses to AZD1222 COVID-19 vaccine. Only in-frame clones appear in the TCRdb table, and some are missing; sequencing was by immunoSEQ multiplex PCR. The repertoire holds approximately 150,000 clones, with around 88% as singletons. The V gene's germline CDR1 is MNHEY and CDR2 SMNVEV (reference sequence). This CDR3 contains 17 residues. The trim removed 10 bases at V and 4 bases at J, leaving 12 bases unmatched. This chain links TRBV27 with TRBJ2-1; 14 nucleotides match TRBD2. The TCR comes from an adult in good health. The source material was peripheral blood, sampled on day 0 of AZD1222 vaccination. CDR3 protein: CATTLRTSGRQYNEQFF. The CDR3 DNA follows: TGTGCCACCACGCTGAGGACTAGCGGGAGGCAATACAATGAGCAGTTCTTC.